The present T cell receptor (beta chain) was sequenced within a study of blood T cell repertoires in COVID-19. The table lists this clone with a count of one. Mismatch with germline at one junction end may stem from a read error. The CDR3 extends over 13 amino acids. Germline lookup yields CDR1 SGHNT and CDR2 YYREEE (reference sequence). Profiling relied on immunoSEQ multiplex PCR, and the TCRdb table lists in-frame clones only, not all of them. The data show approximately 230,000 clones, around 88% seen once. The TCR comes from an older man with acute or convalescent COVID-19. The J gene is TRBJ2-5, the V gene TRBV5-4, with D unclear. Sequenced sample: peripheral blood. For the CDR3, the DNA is TGTGCCAGCACCTTGTCAGGTAGAGAGACCCAGTACTTC. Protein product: CASTLSGRETQYF.